This entry concerns a single TCR beta chain. Its target is unknown. The CDR3 runs 15 residues. 5'RACE template switching added a universal primer site and UMIs to TCR cDNA. TCRdb used MiXCR to reprocess the 5' RACE reads, holding one entry per CDR3 protein. The sample has 500,000 to 550,000 distinct CDR3 sequences; 20% to 25% are singletons. These data belong to a study of T cells after yellow fever vaccination. Points from the study as a whole: It was the secondary response that reached its peak faster, day 5 versus 15, but it was weaker. A limited proportion of clonotypes was detected within both the CD4 and CD8 compartments.

The source is a man between 18 and 29 years old who received the YFV17D yellow fever vaccine. The J gene is TRBJ2-7, the V gene TRBV12-2; TRBD1 is taken as the D call from the table, unchecked against the DNA. TRBV12-2 is assigned pseudogene status. The sequencing here drew on PBMCs, taken around 3 weeks after the first yellow fever vaccination. The CDR3 is CASRFPTTDTYEQYV. Written as DNA, the CDR3 is TGTGCAAGTCGCTTCCCTACGACGGACACCTACGAGCAGTACGTC.